The 6 T cell receptor beta chains reported below all come from one sample, sequenced in a study of blood T cell repertoires in COVID-19. Clones were sequenced by immunoSEQ multiplex PCR, and TCRdb holds only the in-frame ones, with some missing. The table records 250,000 to 350,000 clones, around nine tenths of them present only once. Sample: peripheral blood. The receptors here all came from a man younger than 45 with acute or convalescent COVID-19.

This clone was detected once. The chain combines TRBV2 with TRBJ2-7, with 7 bases identical to TRBD1. This CDR3 comprises 15 residues. CDR1 and CDR2 (germline): SNHLY, FYNNEI. V was pared by 11 bases and J by 2 bases, with 15 bases of the junction left unmatched. The CDR3 reads CAFSPPTGEAYEQYF. The CDR3 DNA reads as TGTGCCTTCAGCCCTCCTACAGGGGAAGCCTACGAGCAGTACTTC. Full variable domain (outside the CDR3, taken from reference TRBV2 and TRBJ2-7): EPEVTQTPSHQVTQMGQEVILRCVPISNHLYFYWYRQILGQKVEFLVSFYNNEISEKSEIFDDQFSVERPDGSNFTLKIRSTKLEDSAMYFCAFSPPTGEAYEQYFGPGTRLTVT.

This chain uses TRBV30 with TRBJ1-5, with D perhaps matching TRBD1 (5 bases). The CDR3 extends over 13 amino acids. Germline assignment: CDR1 GTSNPN and CDR2 SVGIG (reference sequence). Between the trimmed V and J ends, which lost 5 bases and 0 bases, there was a span of 8 bases. CDR3 sequence: CAWGQGSNQPQHF. CDR3 coding DNA: TGTGCCTGGGGTCAGGGTAGCAATCAGCCCCAGCATTTT.

This chain links TRBV28 with TRBJ2-1; D gene uncertain. Germline lookup yields CDR1 MDHEN and CDR2 SYDVKM. This CDR3 has 15 residues. The ends were cut back, 2 bases at V and 4 bases at J, with 12 bases in the middle. This chain's CDR3 is CASSLRQGEYNEQFF. The CDR3 nucleotides are TGTGCCAGCAGTTTACGTCAAGGAGAGTACAATGAGCAGTTCTTC.

This clone was observed a few times. This CDR3 is missing its conserved last phenylalanine or tryptophan, likely due to a read error. The DNA is left out, because the CDR3 cannot be placed on it with certainty; the CDR3 is given as TCRdb lists it. The chain is built from TRBV21-1 and TRBJ2-4; whether TRBD1, the table's D call, matches the DNA was not checked. TRBV21-1 is shown as a pseudogene. Ends included, the CDR3 has 14 residues. CDR3 region: CASSKWTGTGAPTR.

V is TRBV7-9 and J is TRBJ1-2, with D unclear. Between the trimmed V and J ends, which lost 2 bases and 4 bases, there was a span of 8 bases. The CDR3 has 13 amino acids. Germline CDR1 SEHNR, CDR2 FQNEAQ (reference sequence). The CDR3 is CASSLQLLYGYTF. The CDR3 region has the DNA TGTGCCAGCAGCTTACAGTTGCTCTATGGCTACACCTTC.

At least ten counts were recorded for this clone. The chain employs TRBV7-9 and TRBJ2-2; TRBD1 matches at 10 bases. The CDR3 is 16 residues long. J lost 4 bases, V lost 4 bases, and 6 bases had no gene match. Germline-derived CDR1 and CDR2 are SEHNR and FQNEAQ (reference sequence). CDR3 region: CASSSDRGFGTGELFF. Here the CDR3 DNA reads TGTGCCAGCAGCTCGGACAGGGGGTTCGGCACCGGGGAGCTGTTTTTT.